The 22 T cell receptor beta chains presented below share a single source sample, sequenced in a study of T cell repertoires and HLA-DP antigens. These TCRs are of unknown antigen specificity. This table comes from immunoSEQ multiplex PCR, and its TCRdb copy is limited to in-frame clones, with some not included. The sample includes some 110,000 clones, 92% of them seen just once. Material for sequencing was CD4+ T cells from PBMCs. These receptors were collected from a woman younger than 30 in good health and CMV-seronegative.

The chain links TRBV6-1 to TRBJ2-1; weak D call: TRBD1 (6 bases). The CDR3 loop spans 17 amino acids. The germline V gene encodes CDR1 MNHNS and CDR2 SASEGT. Trimming left V 4 bases short and J 12 bases short, with 28 bases between. CDR3 region: CASSGVGWDISVHRQFF. The CDR3 DNA is TGTGCCAGCAGTGGGGTGGGGTGGGACATTTCGGTTCACCGGCAGTTCTTC.

This clone showed up just once. The genes are TRBV18 and TRBJ2-7; D is ambiguous. V was pared by 0 bases and J by 8 bases, with 11 bases between. This CDR3 spans 13 amino acids. Germline CDR1 and CDR2: KGHSH and LQKENI. DNA for the CDR3: TGTGCCAGCTCACCACCGGTAGTCACCAAGCAGTACTTC. Translated: CASSPPVVTKQYF. Using reference TRBV18 and TRBJ2-7 for the parts outside the CDR3, the full variable domain is NAGVMQNPRHLVRRRGQEARLRCSPMKGHSHVYWYRQLPEEGLKFMVYLQKENIIDESGMPKERFSAEFPKEGPSILRIQQVVRGDSAAYFCASSPPVVTKQYFGPGTRLTVT.

The sample holds one count of this clone. The chain uses TRBV6-6 and TRBJ1-1; a possible D gene is TRBD1 (6 bases). This CDR3 spans 14 amino acids. Germline V gene data show CDR1 as MNHNY and CDR2 as SVGAGI (reference sequence). V was pared by 0 bases and J by 6 bases, with 11 bases between. The CDR3 DNA sequence: TGTGCCAGCAGTTACTCTCTAGGACAGCCTGAAGCTTTCTTT. Its translation is CASSYSLGQPEAFF.

This clone has a single count. This chain joins TRBV7-8 and TRBJ1-3; unclear D gene. Germline loops: CDR1 SGHVS, CDR2 FQNEAQ. This CDR3 is built from 16 residues. Trimming left V 5 bases short and J 0 bases short, with 14 bases between. The CDR3 is CASSPAGPSSGNTIYF. In nucleotides, the CDR3 is TGTGCCAGCAGCCCTGCCGGACCCAGCTCTGGAAACACCATATATTTT. The whole variable domain, remainder taken from reference TRBV7-8 and TRBJ1-3, is GAGVSQSPRYKVAKRGQDVALRCDPISGHVSLFWYQQALGQGPEFLTYFQNEAQLDKSGLPSDRFFAERPEGSVSTLKIQRTQQEDSAVYLCASSPAGPSSGNTIYFGEGSWLTVV.

This chain joins TRBV11-2 and TRBJ1-5; TRBD1 might be the D (6 bases). The germline CDR1 and CDR2 sequences are SGHAT and FQNNGV. CDR3 length equals 15 residues. Trimming took 0 bases from V and 5 from J, leaving 11 bases between them. This chain's CDR3 is CASSLEGGSYQPQHF. In nucleotides, the CDR3 is TGTGCCAGCAGCTTAGAGGGGGGCTCCTATCAGCCCCAGCATTTT.

Points on this clone: The germline gene is not matched at one end of the junction; a read error may be the cause. The chain carries TRBV5-6 and TRBJ2-5; D gene unclear. CDR1 is SGHDT, CDR2 YYEEEE, per germline. The CDR3 runs 12 residues. The CDR3 coding sequence is TGTGCCAGCGGCTTGGACGGAGAGACCCAGTACTTC. This gives the protein CASGLDGETQYF.

This chain links TRBV6-5 with TRBJ1-2; no clear D gene. Germline V gene lookup returns CDR1 MNHEY and CDR2 SVGAGI. The CDR3 contains 11 residues. With 8 bases removed from V and 8 bases from J, the gap between germline ends came to 12 bases. The CDR3 protein is CASGSEGGYTF. DNA for the CDR3: TGTGCCAGCGGGTCAGAGGGCGGCTACACCTTC.

This chain uses TRBV7-2 with TRBJ1-1; D unresolved. The germline V gene has CDR1 SGHTA and CDR2 FQGNSA. Trimming pared 3 bases from V and 3 bases from J, leaving 5 bases between. This CDR3 has 12 residues. The CDR3 loop is CASSFSDTEAFF. CDR3 DNA: TGTGCCAGCAGCTTTTCCGACACTGAAGCTTTCTTT.

This rearrangement joins TRBV28 to TRBJ2-1; 12 positions match TRBD1. The ends lost 4 bases at V and 6 bases at J; junction bases unmatched: 10. The CDR3 consists of 17 residues. CDR1 and CDR2 from the germline V gene are MDHEN and SYDVKM. The CDR3 spells CASSSSQRDRGLNEQFF. The CDR3 DNA reads as TGTGCCAGCAGTTCCTCCCAACGGGACAGGGGGCTCAATGAGCAGTTCTTC.

This chain connects TRBV5-6 to TRBJ2-3; 8 bases match TRBD2. There are 15 residues in the CDR3. The trim removed 2 bases at V and 3 bases at J, leaving 5 bases unmatched. CDR1 and CDR2 (germline): SGHDT, YYEEEE. The CDR3 DNA sequence: TGTGCCAGCAGCTTCGGACTAGCAGTGACAGATACGCAGTATTTT. This encodes CASSFGLAVTDTQYF.

This chain uses TRBV10-3 with TRBJ2-3, with TRBD2 identical over 9 bases. In germline, CDR1 is ENHRY, CDR2 SYGVKD. Losses at the gene ends were 7 bases for V and 3 bases for J; bases not matched to a gene: 8. The CDR3 spans 15 residues. Here the CDR3 DNA reads TGTGCCATCAACGGGGGTAGCGGGAGAACAGATACGCAGTATTTT. Translating gives CAINGGSGRTDTQYF.

The chain uses TRBV15 and TRBJ1-4, with D perhaps TRBD1 (5 bases). Between the trimmed V and J ends, which lost 0 bases and 6 bases, there was a span of 14 bases. This CDR3 has 16 amino acids. The germline gives CDR1 LNHNV, CDR2 YYDKDF (reference sequence). The CDR3, as DNA: TGTGCCACCAGCAGAGATCTGGGGCAGGGAGATGAAAAACTGTTTTTT. This sequence encodes CATSRDLGQGDEKLFF.

The chain carries TRBV7-9 and TRBJ2-3, with TRBD2 as a possible D gene (6 bases). V was pared by 4 bases and J by 3 bases, with 11 bases between. Germline loops: CDR1 SEHNR, CDR2 FQNEAQ (reference sequence). The length of the CDR3 is 14 residues. CDR3 sequence reads: CASSSPRGTDTQYF. The DNA of the CDR3 is TGTGCCAGCAGCTCCCCCCGGGGGACAGATACGCAGTATTTT.

The chain links TRBV5-1 to TRBJ1-4; TRBD1 might be the D (5 bases). Germline-derived CDR1 and CDR2 are SGHRS and YFSETQ. This CDR3 contains 15 residues. V was shortened by 2 bases and J by 1 base, with 9 bases between the two germline ends. CDR3 nucleotides: TGCGCCAGCAGCTTCGCGGGGGGAACTAATGAAAAACTGTTTTTT. It is translated as CASSFAGGTNEKLFF. Full variable domain (rest looked up from reference TRBV5-1 and TRBJ1-4): KAGVTQTPRYLIKTRGQQVTLSCSPISGHRSVSWYQQTPGQGLQFLFEYFSETQRNKGNFPGRFSGRQFSNSRSEMNVSTLELGDSALYLCASSFAGGTNEKLFFGSGTQLSVL.

The rearrangement links TRBV6-1 to TRBJ1-1; TRBD1 is a possible D gene (5 bases). CDR1 is MNHNS, CDR2 SASEGT, per germline. Deletions cut 4 bases from V and 3 bases from J, with 12 bases between. CDR3 length: 14 residues. This chain's CDR3 is CASSVGSGYTEAFF. The CDR3 DNA is TGTGCCAGCAGTGTAGGATCAGGGTACACTGAAGCTTTCTTT.

This sequence joins TRBV10-1 and TRBJ2-3; no reliable D call. The CDR3 is 13 amino acids. The V end lost 2 bases, the J end lost 11 bases, and 14 bases lay between the germline ends. Germline V gene sequence: CDR1 WNHNN, CDR2 SYGVQD (reference sequence). The CDR3 DNA sequence: TGCGCCAGCAGTGAGAGGTCAAATCAGAAGCAGTATTTT. Its translation is CASSERSNQKQYF.

The V and J genes are TRBV5-1 and TRBJ1-1; no clear D. Germline CDR1 and CDR2: SGHRS and YFSETQ. This CDR3 is built from 15 residues. The V end was cut by 1 base, the J end by 2 bases, with 12 bases between. The CDR3 DNA reads as TGCGCCAGCAGCTTGATGGCGGCGGGAAACACTGAAGCTTTCTTT. Protein: CASSLMAAGNTEAFF.

This clone has only one observation. J is TRBJ2-2 and V is TRBV5-1, with no clear D. The CDR3 spans 14 residues. Germline V gene data show CDR1 as SGHRS and CDR2 as YFSETQ. Trimming pared 4 bases from V and 3 bases from J, leaving 10 bases between. CDR3 sequence (DNA): TGCGCCAGCAGCCCTGGGCTAGACACCGGGGAGCTGTTTTTT. Protein product: CASSPGLDTGELFF.

The chain couples TRBV7-2 to TRBJ2-3; 7 bases line up with TRBD2. The CDR3 runs to 17 residues. The germline V gene has CDR1 SGHTA and CDR2 FQGNSA. The J segment lost 0 bases and the V segment lost 3 bases, leaving 9 bases of the junction unmatched. Here the CDR3 DNA reads TGTGCCAGCAGCTTGCGGGGAGGGGCCGGCAGCACAGATACGCAGTATTTT. Protein: CASSLRGGAGSTDTQYF.

The chain combines TRBV7-2 with TRBJ1-5, with D uncertain. CDR1 SGHTA and CDR2 FQGNSA come from the germline V gene. V was cut by 3 bases and J by 0 bases, with 9 bases left in between. This CDR3 has 15 amino acids. CDR3 DNA sequence: TGTGCCAGCAGCTTCACGGCAGATAGCAATCAGCCCCAGCATTTT. This encodes CASSFTADSNQPQHF. The complete variable domain, with remaining parts taken from reference TRBV7-2 and TRBJ1-5, reads GAGVSQSPSNKVTEKGKDVELRCDPISGHTALYWYRQSLGQGLEFLIYFQGNSAPDKSGLPSDRFSAERTGGSVSTLTIQRTQQEDSAVYLCASSFTADSNQPQHFGDGTRLSIL.

In regard to this clone: In the same sample, other DNA sequences code for this CDR3. This sequence joins TRBV4-3 and TRBJ2-5; 14 positions agree with TRBD2. V dropped 1 base and J dropped 5; count of bases not matched to a gene: 3. Germline assignment: CDR1 LGHNA and CDR2 YSLEER. The CDR3 runs 16 residues. The CDR3 here is CASSQGLAGGQETQYF. CDR3 in DNA: TGCGCCAGCAGCCAAGGACTAGCGGGGGGGCAGGAGACCCAGTACTTC.

The chain has TRBV5-1 and TRBJ2-3; D uncertain. CDR1 is SGHRS, CDR2 YFSETQ, per germline. Trimming stripped 0 bases from V and 4 bases from J, with 9 bases between. This CDR3 region has 14 residues. CDR3 region: CASSLDPSSDTQYF. The CDR3 nucleotides are TGCGCCAGCAGCTTGGACCCTTCCTCAGATACGCAGTATTTT.